This entry lists 14 T cell receptor beta chains sequenced from one sample in a study of response to subunit inactivated influenza vaccine. TCRdb redid the calling of the RT-PCR reads with MiXCR, one entry per CDR3 protein. Here the sample spans approximately 480,000 distinct CDR3 sequences, around 9.9% being singletons. This material consisted of PBMCs from blood, taken roughly 48 days after vaccination. These receptors all stem from a man in his forties or fifties who received an inactivated influenza vaccine.

This clonotype was seen ten or more times. The chain has TRBV29-1 and TRBJ2-2; the D is unclear. The CDR3 spans 13 residues. The germline V gene encodes CDR1 SQVTM and CDR2 ANQGSEA. V lost 4 bases, J lost 1 base, and 7 bases lay in between. The CDR3 is CSVAVKNTGELFF. CDR3 coding DNA: TGCAGCGTTGCGGTCAAGAACACCGGGGAGCTGTTTTTT.

This clonotype was recorded a few times. The rearrangement links TRBV4-1 to TRBJ1-2; D uncertain. In germline, CDR1 is MGHRA, CDR2 YSYEKL. Trimming cost V 0 bases and J 5 bases, with 16 bases left between them. CDR3 length equals 16 residues. This CDR3 reads CASSQDLMSPFYGYTF. Here the CDR3 DNA reads TGCGCCAGCAGCCAAGATCTCATGTCCCCGTTTTATGGCTACACCTTC.

The chain uses TRBV7-2 and TRBJ2-1, with D uncertain. Germline V gives CDR1 SGHTA, CDR2 FQGNSA. The CDR3 loop spans 13 amino acids. The V end lost 5 bases, the J end lost 9 bases, and 14 bases lay between the germline ends. The CDR3 DNA reads as TGTGCCAGCAGCCATAAGGGCCCTGTTGAGCAGTTCTTC. This codes for CASSHKGPVEQFF.

This clonotype has more than one count but fewer than ten. The chain employs TRBV10-3 and TRBJ2-1; 8 bases fit TRBD2. After removal of 4 bases from V and 7 bases from J, the junction contained 9 bases not matched to a gene. This CDR3 has 15 residues. Per the germline V gene, CDR1 is ENHRY and CDR2 is SYGVKD. In DNA form, the CDR3 reads TGTGCCATCAGTGGACCCAGCGGGAGTAGTAATGAGCAGTTCTTC. It yields the protein CAISGPSGSSNEQFF.

A few counts support this clonotype. The chain couples TRBV20-1 to TRBJ2-1; 9 bases align to TRBD1. Looked up from germline, CDR1 is DFQATT and CDR2 is SNEGSKA (reference sequence). Trimming removed 2 bases from V and 3 bases from J; junction bases left unmatched: 5. CDR3 length: 15 residues. The CDR3 DNA sequence: TGCAGTGCTAGATCGGGACAGGGAGTCTACAATGAGCAGTTCTTC. Residues: CSARSGQGVYNEQFF.

This clonotype showed up just a few times. The chain carries TRBV7-6 and TRBJ2-1; 9 bases map to TRBD1. Trimming at V came to 2 bases and at J to 2 bases, leaving 7 bases not matched to a gene. The CDR3 is 17 amino acids. CDR1 and CDR2 (germline): SGHVS, FNYEAQ. CDR3 coding DNA: TGTGCCAGCAGCTTACAAATCGGACAGGGGACCTACAATGAGCAGTTCTTC. As protein: CASSLQIGQGTYNEQFF.

This clonotype was counted between two and nine times. The junction departs from germline at one end; a sequencing error may be responsible. J is TRBJ2-1 and V is TRBV6-1; 12 positions match TRBD2. This CDR3 region has 14 residues. Germline CDR1 MNHNS, CDR2 SASEGT. DNA of the CDR3: TGTGCCAGCAGCGAAGGACTAGCGGGAACTGAGCAGTTCTTC. Its protein is CASSEGLAGTEQFF.

The V and J genes are TRBV28 and TRBJ1-2; TRBD1 is a possible D gene (5 bases). This CDR3 region has 15 residues. Germline lookup yields CDR1 MDHEN and CDR2 SYDVKM. The V end was cut by 3 bases, the J end by 4 bases, with 15 bases between. CDR3 loop: CASSFRVTVGYGYTF. DNA of the CDR3: TGTGCCAGCAGTTTTAGGGTGACAGTCGGCTATGGCTACACCTTC.

The table lists this clonotype with a few counts. The chain links TRBV2 to TRBJ1-2, with D unresolved. The CDR3 is 14 amino acids. V lost 0 bases and J lost 5, with 10 bases in between. CDR1 and CDR2 (germline): SNHLY, FYNNEI. CDR3 in DNA: TGTGCCAGCAGTGAAGCGCCCAGGCCTTATGGCTACACCTTC. Its protein is CASSEAPRPYGYTF.

In its sample, this clonotype was seen a few times. This rearrangement joins TRBV7-8 to TRBJ2-1, with 9 bases aligning to TRBD1. The CDR3 sequence is 16 residues long. Trimming took 1 base from V and 8 from J; bases not matched to a gene: 9. CDR1 SGHVS and CDR2 FQNEAQ come from the germline V gene. As DNA, the CDR3 is TGTGCCAGCAGCTTAGGAGCGGGACAGGGATTACATGAGCAGTTCTTC. Amino acid sequence: CASSLGAGQGLHEQFF.

V and J are TRBV30 and TRBJ2-1, with D hard to call. The CDR3 extends over 12 amino acids. Germline V lookup: CDR1 GTSNPN, CDR2 SVGIG (reference sequence). V was pared by 6 bases and J by 6 bases, with 12 bases between. The CDR3 coding sequence is TGTGCCTGCGCCCAAAGCCTCAATGAGCAGTTCTTC. Its translation: CACAQSLNEQFF.

This clonotype was detected a few times. The rearrangement uses TRBV9 and TRBJ2-7, with 7 bases aligning to TRBD1. Germline V gene data show CDR1 as SGDLS and CDR2 as YYNGEE. V was clipped by 3 bases and J by 0 bases; unmatched bases: 6. There are 15 residues in the CDR3. CDR3 protein: CASSASRDSSYEQYF. CDR3 sequence (DNA): TGTGCCAGCAGCGCATCCCGGGACAGCTCCTACGAGCAGTACTTC.

This clonotype has more than one count but fewer than ten. The V call is TRBV5-1, the J call TRBJ2-7; the D gene is possibly TRBD2 (6 bases). V gave up 4 bases and J gave up 5 bases, with 13 bases separating them. This CDR3 region has 13 residues. Looked up from germline, CDR1 is SGHRS and CDR2 is YFSETQ. The CDR3 here is CASSPSGDHEQYF. DNA of the CDR3: TGCGCCAGCAGCCCGTCGGGGGACCACGAGCAGTACTTC.

The sample holds a few counts of this clonotype. The chain is built from TRBV20-1 and TRBJ1-2; D may be TRBD1 (6 bases). The V gene lost 4 bases and the J gene lost 5 bases, with 14 bases spanning the gap. CDR1 and CDR2 from the germline V gene are DFQATT and SNEGSKA (reference sequence). The CDR3 has 13 residues. CDR3 amino acids: CSATRTENYGYTF. The DNA for the CDR3 is TGCAGTGCTACCCGGACAGAGAATTATGGCTACACCTTC.